This T cell receptor beta chain emerged from a study of blood T cell repertoires in COVID-19. About the research overall: Acute and convalescent COVID-19 samples came from the United States, Italy and Spain.

As processed by the authors: For nucleated cells, counts were estimated from reference gene primer amplification. The table came from immunoSEQ multiplex PCR; TCRdb's copy has only in-frame clones and leaves some out. For V, J and clone size, that table is used; D and trimming come from the DNA. The table includes about 82,000 clones, roughly 80% detected once. Germline V gene sequence: CDR1 SGHRS, CDR2 YFSETQ. The CDR3 totals 16 residues. J lost 0 bases, V lost 0 bases, and 5 bases had no gene match. The chain recombines TRBV5-1 with TRBJ2-5; 7 bases line up with TRBD1. Sequencing used peripheral blood. The TCR sequence derives from an elderly man with active or convalescent COVID-19. CDR3 amino acids: CASSLGTGVNQETQYF. The DNA of the CDR3 is TGCGCCAGCAGCTTGGGAACAGGGGTGAACCAAGAGACCCAGTACTTC.